Sequencing of this T cell receptor (beta chain) was carried out in a study of memory CD4+ T cells and cytomegalovirus serostatus (dated 2019 in TCRdb). General notes on the study: The cohort included 35 or so healthy adults from Belgium, of whom 9 were CMV seropositive and roughly 24 were CMV seronegative. To replicate a published TCR-based CMV serostatus classifier, the study sequenced CD4+ memory TCRbeta repertoires from a Belgian cohort whose cytomegalovirus serostatus was known.

Measured from the cysteine to the phenylalanine, the CDR3 is 14 residues long. The only DNA kept is the CDR3, 42 bases in frame from the first base. The germline V gene specifies MDHEN as CDR1 and SYDVKM as CDR2. Ends trimmed: V by 6 bases, J by 3 bases; bases unmatched to a gene: 4. General study outcomes and caveats: Only CD4+CD45RO+ memory cells were sequenced, in contrast to the original study, which included naive and memory CD4+ and CD8+ populations. A median bootstrapped AUC of almost 0.96 with a 95% CI of 0.76-1.00 was achieved on the Belgian cohort by the original-framework classifier. The results were interpreted as suggesting that the CMV-associated TCR signature is mostly present in the CD4+ memory repertoire. Among the approximately 160 previously reported CMV-associated TCRbeta sequences, approximately 67 showed up in the CD4+ memory repertoires, with each one found in between one and five individuals. CMV serostatus prediction reached a median bootstrapped AUC of about 0.94 with the original framework and 0.9 to 0.93 with a US-trained random forest.

The Quick-DNA Microprep Kit was used to extract genomic DNA from the sorted cells. Amplification of TCRbeta DNA was done with the immunoSEQ hsTCRbeta kit, following the protocol from the manufacturer. TCRbeta libraries were sequenced on an Illumina MiSeq instrument. As for the authors' bioinformatics: After out-of-frame sequences were removed, 2 million to 2.5 million distinct TCRbeta sequences remained, averaging about 61,000 per individual. Each individual was scored according to the count of 150 or so previously reported CMV-associated TCRbeta sequences and the total productive distinct TCRbeta count. A beta-binomial model was reimplemented in Python, and scikit-learn random forests with default parameters were trained on data from the US cohort. Classifier performance on the Belgian cohort was summarized as median AUC with percentile confidence intervals calculated over 10,000 bootstrap iterations. TCRdb provides this immuneACCESS table in a form limited to in-frame rearrangements. Some clones are lacking; in checked studies, under half of them reflect an unresolved V gene, and why the rest are absent is not known. For V, J and clone size, that table is used; D and trimming come from the DNA. This sample is represented by about 61,000 clones; 82% of them were singletons. Roughly 0.95% of the sample is held by the ten biggest clonotypes.

Regarding this clone: No cognate antigen has been identified for it. One base away there is no much larger clone; base qualities are not given.

Single viable CD3+CD4+CD8-CD45RO+ cells were sorted as memory CD4+ T cells on a FACSAria II. CMV serostatus was determined using a Roche Elecsys assay that detects serum IgG against CMV pp150, pp28, p38 and p52. Once the samples were thawed, total CD4+ T cells were enriched through positive selection using CD4 magnetic microbeads. Samples originated from another study that specifically interrogated the CD4+ T cell memory repertoire. Peripheral blood mononuclear cells were isolated and cryopreserved according to standard operating procedures, and serum was kept at -80 degrees C. The staining relied on CD3-PerCP (BW264/56), CD4-APC (RPA-T4), CD45RO-PE (UCHT1) and CD8-Pacific Orange (3B5) antibodies, and Sytox blue was used to exclude non-viable cells.

The TCR comes from an adult in good health and CMV-seronegative. Sequencing used memory CD4+ T cells from blood. The chain couples TRBV28 to TRBJ2-2, and 7 junctional nucleotides match TRBD1. The CDR3 protein is CASRRQGYTGELFF. The sequenced DNA: TGTGCCAGCAGAAGACAGGGATACACCGGGGAGCTGTTTTTT.